What follows are 29 T cell receptor beta chains derived from one specimen sequenced in a study of T cells in Graves' hyperthyroidism and ophthalmopathy. Authors of the study amplified TCR beta CDR3 regions from RNA transcripts. Initially, a first-round RT-PCR of the TCR CDR3 employed the HTBI primer set. TCRdb analysed the multiplex PCR reads with MiXCR anew, one entry per CDR3 protein. The table has a few hundred thousand distinct CDR3 sequences, around 15% seen once. The sequenced sample consisted of blood. Receptors were obtained from a woman in her fifties or sixties with Graves' ophthalmopathy.

With respect to this clonotype: A much larger clone lies a single base off, so this may be a read error. V and J are TRBV5-1 and TRBJ2-1, with TRBD1 identical over 9 bases. CDR3 size: 17 residues. Germline V gene sequence: CDR1 SGHRS, CDR2 YFSETQ. The CDR3: CASSLARGTGFNNERFF. DNA for the CDR3: TGCGCCAGCAGCTTGGCCCGGGGGACAGGGTTTAACAATGAGCGGTTCTTC.

This clonotype was counted ten times or more. The V call is TRBV20-1, the J call TRBJ1-2; possible D gene TRBD1, 6 bases. The ends were cut back, 2 bases at V and 4 bases at J, with 11 bases in the middle. The CDR3 is 13 residues long. CDR1 DFQATT and CDR2 SNEGSKA come from the germline V gene (reference sequence). This CDR3 is CSARHTGSYGYTF. CDR3 nucleotides: TGCAGTGCTAGACACACAGGGAGCTATGGCTACACCTTC.

This sequence joins TRBV7-2 and TRBJ2-7, with D perhaps TRBD2 (6 bases). Trimming took off 5 bases at V and 2 bases at J, with 16 bases between the two ends. This CDR3 has 15 amino acids. Germline CDR1 is SGHTA and CDR2 is FQGNSA. The CDR3 nucleotides are TGTGCCAGCAGCCGACGGAGGGCGAACGCCTACGAGCAGTACTTC. Translating gives CASSRRRANAYEQYF. The whole variable domain, remainder taken from reference TRBV7-2 and TRBJ2-7, is GAGVSQSPSNKVTEKGKDVELRCDPISGHTALYWYRQSLGQGLEFLIYFQGNSAPDKSGLPSDRFSAERTGGSVSTLTIQRTQQEDSAVYLCASSRRRANAYEQYFGPGTRLTVT.

This clonotype occurred many times. The chain has TRBV7-6 and TRBJ2-2, with D possibly matching TRBD2 (6 bases). The CDR3 spans 16 residues. V was clipped by 5 bases and J by 4 bases, with 17 bases between them. Germline lookup yields CDR1 SGHVS and CDR2 FNYEAQ. The CDR3 DNA reads TGTGCCAGCAGCCTCAAAACGGGGGTGAGCACCGGGGAGCTGTTTTTT. This sequence encodes CASSLKTGVSTGELFF.

This clonotype was recorded at least ten times. The rearrangement links TRBV7-9 to TRBJ1-1; D is unresolved. Trimming removed 5 bases at V and 1 base at J, with 8 bases between. CDR1 is SEHNR and CDR2 is FQNEAQ in the germline V gene (reference sequence). The CDR3 is 13 residues long. The CDR3 protein is CASSIDGNTEAFF. The CDR3 DNA sequence: TGTGCCAGCAGCATCGACGGGAACACTGAAGCTTTCTTT.

This clonotype was recorded at least ten times. The chain couples TRBV20-1 to TRBJ2-5; D is uncertain. This CDR3 is built from 11 residues. Trimming cost V 4 bases and J 5 bases, with 8 bases left between them. The germline V gene has CDR1 DFQATT and CDR2 SNEGSKA (reference sequence). CDR3 nucleotide sequence: TGCAGTGCTAAAGGAATGGAGACCCAGTACTTC. It specifies CSAKGMETQYF.

The chain employs TRBV6-1 and TRBJ1-3; possibly TRBD1 for D (5 bases). This CDR3 is built from 13 residues. V was cut by 6 bases and J by 4 bases, with 10 bases left in between. The germline V gene encodes CDR1 MNHNS and CDR2 SASEGT. CDR3 in amino acids: CASSSTGGNTIYF. CDR3 bases: TGTGCCAGCAGCTCTACAGGCGGAAACACCATATATTTT.

This clonotype has ten or more counts. The chain recombines TRBV2 with TRBJ2-3; 7 nucleotides agree with TRBD1. The V segment lost 6 bases and the J segment 1 base; nucleotides outside the gene matches: 7. Germline CDR1 SNHLY, CDR2 FYNNEI. The CDR3 is 15 amino acids. CDR3 sequence reads: CASREPGTGTDTQYF. Written as DNA, the CDR3 is TGTGCCAGCAGAGAACCCGGGACAGGCACAGATACGCAGTATTTT.

This clonotype was counted many times. The rearrangement uses TRBV5-6 and TRBJ2-1, with a tentative D call TRBD2 (6 bases). CDR1 is SGHDT and CDR2 is YYEEEE in the germline V gene. The V and J ends lost 0 bases and 0 bases respectively, with 10 bases between them. This CDR3 has 16 residues. CDR3 bases: TGTGCCAGCAGCTTGGTAGCGGCCGGCTCCTACAATGAGCAGTTCTTC. Amino acids: CASSLVAAGSYNEQFF.

The gene calls are TRBV4-1 and TRBJ1-6; the match to TRBD1 covers 10 bases. The CDR3 is 16 residues long. The J segment lost 6 bases and the V segment lost 0 bases, leaving 2 bases of the junction unmatched. Germline lookup yields CDR1 MGHRA and CDR2 YSYEKL. The CDR3 is CASSQDGTGANSPLHF. The CDR3 DNA reads as TGCGCCAGCAGCCAAGACGGGACAGGGGCTAATTCACCCCTCCACTTT.

This clonotype has more than one count but fewer than ten. The CDR3 DNA is TGTGCCAGCAGTTACTCGGGAGAGTACACGGGGGTCTATGGCTACACCTTC. Its translation: CASSYSGEYTGVYGYTF. This rearrangement joins TRBV6-2 or TRBV6-3 to TRBJ1-2; weak D call: TRBD1 (5 bases). The CDR3 loop spans 17 amino acids. V dropped 0 bases and J dropped 4 bases, with 18 bases sitting between them. Germline assignment: CDR1 MNHEY and CDR2 SVGEGT.

This clonotype is medium-sized by share. The chain links TRBV2 to TRBJ2-2; 8 nucleotides align to TRBD1. The CDR3 length is 16 residues. Germline assignment: CDR1 SNHLY and CDR2 FYNNEI. V lost 1 base to trimming and J lost 4 bases; unmatched junction nucleotides: 5. CDR3: CASSEGRGLGTGELFF. The CDR3 DNA sequence: TGTGCCAGCAGTGAAGGCAGGGGGCTGGGCACCGGGGAGCTGTTTTTT. Full variable domain (rest looked up from reference TRBV2 and TRBJ2-2): EPEVTQTPSHQVTQMGQEVILRCVPISNHLYFYWYRQILGQKVEFLVSFYNNEISEKSEIFDDQFSVERPDGSNFTLKIRSTKLEDSAMYFCASSEGRGLGTGELFFGEGSRLTVL.

V gene TRBV12-3 or TRBV12-4 combines with J gene TRBJ2-2; D is ambiguous. Between the trimmed V and J ends, which lost 6 bases and 8 bases, there was a span of 10 bases. This CDR3 contains 12 residues. The CDR3 loop reads CASSLVSGELFF. CDR3 sequence (DNA): TGTGCCAGCAGCCTAGTCTCAGGGGAGCTGTTTTTT.

For the CDR3, the DNA is TGTGCCAGCAGCTCCAGGTTAGCGGGAGTCGACGAGCAGTACTTC. Translating it yields CASSSRLAGVDEQYF. The V call is TRBV27, the J call TRBJ2-7, with 9 bases lining up with TRBD2. The CDR3 covers 15 residues. V shed 6 bases, J shed 5 bases, and the junction held 11 bases outside the gene matches. CDR1 and CDR2 from the germline V gene are MNHEY and SMNVEV (reference sequence).

This chain uses TRBV7-9 with TRBJ1-5; 10 nucleotides match TRBD1. Germline trimming cut 4 bases from V and 2 bases from J; bases unmatched to any gene: 8. CDR3 length: 17 amino acids. Germline CDR1 and CDR2: SEHNR and FQNEAQ (reference sequence). CDR3 DNA sequence: TGTGCCAGCAGCTCCCCCCCCGGGACAGGGGGCAATCAGCCCCAGCATTTT. This gives the protein CASSSPPGTGGNQPQHF.

This clonotype has a count of ten or more. V gene TRBV12-3 or TRBV12-4 combines with J gene TRBJ2-5; possibly TRBD1 for D (5 bases). Trimming took 7 bases from V and 5 from J, leaving 20 bases between them. The CDR3 contains 15 residues. DNA of the CDR3: TGTGCCAGCACCGTTAGAGGCGAAGGGGTGGAGACCCAGTACTTC. Amino acids: CASTVRGEGVETQYF.

Ten or more counts support this clonotype. This chain connects TRBV5-1 to TRBJ2-1; maybe TRBD2 (6 bases). V was cut by 0 bases and J by 2 bases, with 12 bases left in between. Germline assignment: CDR1 SGHRS and CDR2 YFSETQ. CDR3 length equals 16 residues. The CDR3 loop reads CASSLGLAIAYNEQFF. The DNA for the CDR3 is TGCGCCAGCAGCTTGGGGCTAGCGATAGCCTACAATGAGCAGTTCTTC.

This clonotype was counted only a few times. Given a much more abundant clone one base away, this may be a read error. The rearrangement uses TRBV7-2 and TRBJ1-5, with D perhaps matching TRBD1 (5 bases). The CDR3 is made up of 15 amino acids. Germline CDR1 and CDR2: SGHTA and FQGNSA. Here the CDR3 reads CASSLKAGLNHPQHF. CDR3 bases: TGTGCCAGCAGCTTAAAGGCAGGGCTCAATCACCCCCAGCATTTT.

This clonotype has ten or more counts. The rearrangement joins TRBV27 to TRBJ1-2; TRBD1 is a possible D gene (6 bases). Between the trimmed V and J ends, which lost 6 bases and 6 bases, there was a span of 17 bases. Germline CDR1 and CDR2: MNHEY and SMNVEV (reference sequence). This CDR3 comprises 14 residues. The chain's CDR3 is CASRPQDRLNGYTF. CDR3 coding DNA: TGTGCCAGCAGACCACAGGACAGATTGAATGGCTACACCTTC.

This clonotype has at least ten counts. CDR3 amino acids: CASSLWAGEDGIQYF. The CDR3 DNA reads as TGTGCCAGCAGCTTATGGGCGGGAGAGGATGGCATTCAGTACTTC. V is TRBV7-2 and J is TRBJ2-4; TRBD2 matches 7 bases. The CDR3 is 15 residues long. Germline assignment: CDR1 SGHTA and CDR2 FQGNSA. After removal of 2 bases from V and 9 bases from J, the junction contained 10 bases not matched to a gene.

The rearrangement links TRBV3-1 to TRBJ2-2, with TRBD2 matching 9 bases. J gave up 6 bases and V 3 bases, and 8 bases lay outside the gene matches. In germline, CDR1 is LGHDT, CDR2 YNNKEL (reference sequence). CDR3 size: 16 residues. CDR3 DNA sequence: TGTGCCAGCAGCCATCGCGGGAGGGCCATGTCCGGGGAGCTGTTTTTT. This codes for CASSHRGRAMSGELFF. The entire variable domain, with the rest obtained from reference TRBV3-1 and TRBJ2-2, is as follows: DTAVSQTPKYLVTQMGNDKSIKCEQNLGHDTMYWYKQDSKKFLKIMFSYNNKELIINETVPNRFSPKSPDKAHLNLHINSLELGDSAVYFCASSHRGRAMSGELFFGEGSRLTVL.

This chain joins TRBV20-1 and TRBJ2-5; 10 nucleotides align to TRBD2. The V segment lost 6 bases and the J segment 2 bases; nucleotides outside the gene matches: 3. Germline CDR1 DFQATT, CDR2 SNEGSKA (reference sequence). The CDR3 runs 13 residues. CDR3 DNA sequence: TGCAGTGCCCCACTAGCGGGGCAAGAGACCCAGTACTTC. Translation gives CSAPLAGQETQYF.

The chain couples TRBV7-6 to TRBJ2-1; 11 bases match TRBD1. This CDR3 comprises 16 residues. CDR1 is SGHVS, CDR2 FNYEAQ, per germline. Losses at the gene ends were 5 bases for V and 1 base for J; bases not matched to a gene: 4. The CDR3 reads CASSPGTGGSYNEQFF. Written as DNA, the CDR3 is TGTGCCAGCAGCCCTGGGACAGGGGGTTCCTACAATGAGCAGTTCTTC. The full variable domain, completed using reference TRBV7-6 and TRBJ2-1, is GAGVSQSPRYKVTKRGQDVALRCDPISGHVSLYWYRQALGQGPEFLTYFNYEAQQDKSGLPNDRFSAERPEGSISTLTIQRTEQRDSAMYRCASSPGTGGSYNEQFFGPGTRLTVL.

This clonotype was seen ten or more times. This chain links TRBV7-3 with TRBJ2-1, with 7 nucleotides matching TRBD1. The CDR3 spans 15 residues. With 5 bases clipped from V and 4 bases from J, the junction kept 8 bases outside the gene matches. Germline V gene lookup returns CDR1 SGHTA and CDR2 FQGTGA. The CDR3 nucleotides are TGTGCCAGCAGCCTTAGGACAGGTGAATACAATGAGCAGTTCTTC. Residues: CASSLRTGEYNEQFF.

Ten or more counts support this clonotype. The chain uses TRBV30 and TRBJ2-3; D might be TRBD1 (5 bases). Germline CDR1 GTSNPN, CDR2 SVGIG (reference sequence). V lost 0 bases and J 2 bases, leaving 12 bases between the germline ends. The CDR3 consists of 15 residues. Written as DNA, the CDR3 is TGTGCCTGGAGTGTAGAAAGGGGTCACACAGATACGCAGTATTTT. Encoded protein: CAWSVERGHTDTQYF.

The sample holds many counts of this clonotype. The chain is built from TRBV18 and TRBJ1-1; unclear D gene. Germline V CDR1 and CDR2: KGHSH, LQKENI. The V gene lost 3 bases and the J gene lost 3 bases, with 8 bases spanning the gap. The CDR3 is 13 amino acids. The CDR3 DNA sequence: TGTGCCAGCTCACCGGAGATTGACACTGAAGCTTTCTTT. This translates into CASSPEIDTEAFF.

This clonotype occurred many times. This rearrangement joins TRBV7-2 to TRBJ1-2, with 7 bases aligning to TRBD1. The ends lost 2 bases at V and 3 bases at J; junction bases unmatched: 6. The CDR3 totals 15 residues. From germline, CDR1 is SGHTA and CDR2 FQGNSA. The CDR3 DNA follows: TGTGCCAGCAGCTTATCATCCGGACAGGACTATGGCTACACCTTC. Its translation: CASSLSSGQDYGYTF.

The chain carries TRBV4-2 and TRBJ2-1; D is undetermined. The germline CDR1 and CDR2 sequences are LGHNA and YNFKEQ. The CDR3 spans 15 residues. V was clipped by 1 base and J by 0 bases, with 7 bases between them. The CDR3 reads CASSQGDSSYNEQFF. The CDR3 DNA reads TGTGCCAGCAGCCAAGGGGATAGCTCCTACAATGAGCAGTTCTTC.

This clonotype was seen a handful of times. V usage is TRBV20-1 and J usage is TRBJ2-4; D is ambiguous. The V gene's germline CDR1 is DFQATT and CDR2 SNEGSKA (reference sequence). This CDR3 region has 13 residues. The V end was cut by 0 bases, the J end by 9 bases, with 12 bases between. The CDR3 region is CSARETVKGIQYF. The CDR3 nucleotides are TGCAGTGCTAGAGAAACGGTGAAGGGCATTCAGTACTTC.